One sample yielded the 28 T cell receptor beta chains listed below, sequenced in a study of OX40 agonist ivuxolimab in advanced cancers. Assay used: immunoSEQ multiplex PCR; TCRdb lists only in-frame clones, some missing. The sample lists roughly 80,000 clones, 80% to 95% occurring once. The starting material was CD4+ or CD8+ T cells sorted from blood, obtained in a trial of the OX40 agonist ivuxolimab. All receptors derive from an adult with an advanced solid tumor such as melanoma, head and neck, liver or kidney cancer.

This clone appeared once. The genes are TRBV2 and TRBJ1-5; D is possibly TRBD1 (6 bases). This CDR3 region has 15 residues. The V end was cut by 2 bases, the J end by 7 bases, with 15 bases between. Germline lookup yields CDR1 SNHLY and CDR2 FYNNEI. For the CDR3, the DNA is TGTGCCAGCAGTGAAAGGGGGGGAGGGGAACAGCCCCAGCATTTT. Amino acid sequence: CASSERGGGEQPQHF.

Here the CDR3 DNA reads TGTGCCAGCAGTTCTTATAGCGGAATCTACAATGAGCAGTTCTTC. This translates into CASSSYSGIYNEQFF. The V call is TRBV6-5, the J call TRBJ2-1; possibly TRBD2 for D (6 bases). This CDR3 comprises 15 residues. Trimming took 4 bases from V and 3 from J, leaving 13 bases between them. The germline gives CDR1 MNHEY, CDR2 SVGAGI.

The CDR3 reads CASTSAITGNTEAFF. The CDR3 nucleotides are TGTGCCAGCACTTCAGCCATTACAGGGAACACTGAAGCTTTCTTT. The V call is TRBV28, the J call TRBJ1-1; TRBD1 is a possible D gene (5 bases). The CDR3 has 15 amino acids. V lost 7 bases, J lost 1 base, and 16 bases lay in between. CDR1 and CDR2 from the germline V gene are MDHEN and SYDVKM.

The V and J genes are TRBV29-1 and TRBJ1-1; D is undetermined. The V gene's germline CDR1 is SQVTM and CDR2 ANQGSEA. CDR3 length equals 11 residues. V shed 5 bases and J shed 1 base, with 5 bases lying between them. CDR3 region: CSVSGNTEAFF. CDR3 nucleotides: TGCAGCGTTTCCGGGAACACTGAAGCTTTCTTT.

The chain uses TRBV5-1 and TRBJ2-5, with D maybe TRBD2 (6 bases). The CDR3 consists of 14 residues. Trimming stripped 7 bases from V and 4 bases from J, with 17 bases between. Germline assignment: CDR1 SGHRS and CDR2 YFSETQ. The CDR3 here is CASCVGGGLETQYF. CDR3 sequence (DNA): TGCGCCAGCTGCGTAGGAGGAGGGTTAGAGACCCAGTACTTC.

The CDR3 bases are TGTGCCATCAGTCAAGCTGCGGGCACTGAAGCTTTCTTT. Translating gives CAISQAAGTEAFF. The V call is TRBV10-3, the J call TRBJ1-1; D uncertain. Looked up from germline, CDR1 is ENHRY and CDR2 is SYGVKD. V lost 5 bases, J lost 4 bases, and 11 bases lay in between. The CDR3 runs to 13 residues.

This rearrangement joins TRBV7-8 to TRBJ2-2, with 7 bases aligning to TRBD1. The length of the CDR3 is 15 residues. Germline V gene lookup returns CDR1 SGHVS and CDR2 FQNEAQ. The junction had 1 base not matched to a gene; V was cut back by 3 bases and J by 0 bases. The CDR3 is CASSLRGPNTGELFF. CDR3 sequence (DNA): TGTGCCAGCAGCTTGAGGGGGCCGAACACCGGGGAGCTGTTTTTT.

This chain connects TRBV2 to TRBJ2-1; D tentatively fits TRBD1 or TRBD2 (5 bases each). The germline CDR1 and CDR2 sequences are SNHLY and FYNNEI. The V gene lost 6 bases and the J gene lost 9 bases, with 15 bases spanning the gap. This CDR3 region has 13 residues. The CDR3 bases are TGTGCCAGCAGGGCAAATACTGGGGGTGAGCAGTTCTTC. Translated: CASRANTGGEQFF.

CDR3 amino acids: CASNVGFYEQYF. Here the CDR3 DNA reads TGTGCCAGCAACGTTGGGTTCTACGAGCAGTACTTC. This chain connects TRBV28 to TRBJ2-7; D is unclear. The germline V and J ends were trimmed by 7 bases and 3 bases, with 10 bases remaining between them. CDR3 size: 12 residues. Germline V gives CDR1 MDHEN, CDR2 SYDVKM. Drawing the rest from reference TRBV28 and TRBJ2-7, the complete variable domain is DVKVTQSSRYLVKRTGEKVFLECVQDMDHENMFWYRQDPGLGLRLIYFSYDVKMKEKGDIPEGYSVSREKKERFSLILESASTNQTSMYLCASNVGFYEQYFGPGTRLTVT.

The rearrangement links TRBV7-9 to TRBJ2-7; D may be TRBD2 (6 bases). Trimming pared 0 bases from V and 12 bases from J, leaving 15 bases between. The germline gives CDR1 SEHNR, CDR2 FQNEAQ (reference sequence). The CDR3 consists of 13 residues. CDR3 coding DNA: TGTGCCAGCAGCTTAGCGGGTAGCGGAGGCCCGTACTTC. It is translated as CASSLAGSGGPYF.

This chain joins TRBV6-1 and TRBJ1-4; no reliable D call. Trimming took off 6 bases at V and 5 bases at J, with 16 bases between the two ends. The CDR3 totals 15 residues. Germline V gives CDR1 MNHNS, CDR2 SASEGT. The CDR3 sequence: CASRPRSGLNEKLFF. DNA of the CDR3: TGTGCCAGCAGGCCCCGGTCGGGATTGAATGAAAAACTGTTTTTT.

The table lists this clone with a few counts. CDR3 sequence reads: CASSTGRRAQFF. CDR3 coding DNA: TGTGCCAGCAGCACAGGACGGAGAGCGCAGTTCTTC. The V and J genes are TRBV7-9 and TRBJ2-1; a weak D match, TRBD1 (5 bases). This CDR3 has 12 amino acids. The V gene lost 5 bases and the J gene lost 12 bases, with 14 bases spanning the gap. Germline lookup yields CDR1 SEHNR and CDR2 FQNEAQ (reference sequence).

The chain is built from TRBV9 and TRBJ2-1; 7 positions match TRBD1. Germline CDR1 SGDLS, CDR2 YYNGEE. Trimming at V came to 1 base and at J to 12 bases, leaving 13 bases not matched to a gene. The CDR3 length is 15 residues. The CDR3 DNA follows: TGTGCCAGCAGCGTACAGACAGGGAGTCTCGGTGGGCAGTTCTTC. Translating it yields CASSVQTGSLGGQFF.

The chain carries TRBV5-1 and TRBJ1-1; D is ambiguous. The V end was cut by 4 bases, the J end by 4 bases, with 14 bases between. In germline, CDR1 is SGHRS, CDR2 YFSETQ. The CDR3 length is 14 residues. In nucleotides, the CDR3 is TGCGCCAGCAGCCTGAACCCCAGTTCCACTGAAGCTTTCTTT. Protein: CASSLNPSSTEAFF.

V gene TRBV7-9 combines with J gene TRBJ2-1; 8 bases align to TRBD2. Unmatched junction bases numbered 17, after V lost 2 bases and J lost 5 bases. Germline V gene data show CDR1 as SEHNR and CDR2 as FQNEAQ (reference sequence). The CDR3 has 19 amino acids. The CDR3 loop is CASSLFGRGLVRGDNEQFF. CDR3 nucleotide sequence: TGTGCCAGCAGCTTATTTGGACGGGGACTAGTCAGGGGAGACAATGAGCAGTTCTTC.

The V gene is TRBV7-9, the J gene TRBJ2-1; no reliable D call. The CDR3 contains 14 residues. Germline V CDR1 and CDR2: SEHNR, FQNEAQ (reference sequence). Trimming removed 2 bases from V and 3 bases from J, with 8 bases in between. DNA of the CDR3: TGTGCCAGCAGCTTACAACAGAACTACAATGAGCAGTTCTTC. Translating gives CASSLQQNYNEQFF.

The V call is TRBV4-1, the J call TRBJ1-1; TRBD1 is a possible D gene (5 bases). The CDR3 is 14 amino acids. The V and J ends lost 1 base and 1 base respectively, with 7 bases between them. Germline V gives CDR1 MGHRA, CDR2 YSYEKL. CDR3 loop: CASSQAGRNTEAFF. CDR3 nucleotides: TGCGCCAGCAGCCAAGCGGGGCGGAACACTGAAGCTTTCTTT.

V and J are TRBV18 and TRBJ2-5, with 7 bases lining up with TRBD2. CDR1 and CDR2 from the germline V gene are KGHSH and LQKENI. The CDR3 totals 14 residues. Unmatched junction bases numbered 2, after V lost 4 bases and J lost 0 bases. The CDR3: CASSLGLDQETQYF. The CDR3 nucleotides are TGTGCCAGCTCACTTGGACTAGACCAAGAGACCCAGTACTTC.

This chain joins TRBV27 and TRBJ1-4, with a possible D match to TRBD1 (6 bases). Germline CDR1 is MNHEY and CDR2 is SMNVEV (reference sequence). This CDR3 has 17 amino acids. V lost 0 bases to trimming and J lost 4 bases, with 15 bases between them. CDR3 nucleotide sequence: TGTGCCAGCAGTTTATCAGCTCCGGGACAAGTTAATGAAAAACTGTTTTTT. It specifies CASSLSAPGQVNEKLFF.

The chain recombines TRBV18 with TRBJ2-2; 8 bases line up with TRBD2. With V trimmed by 1 base and J by 3 bases, 7 bases remained unmatched. Germline values: CDR1 KGHSH, CDR2 LQKENI. CDR3 length: 17 residues. CDR3 DNA: TGTGCCAGCTCACCACGCGGGGGGCGGAGAGACACCGGGGAGCTGTTTTTT. It specifies CASSPRGGRRDTGELFF.

The chain combines TRBV27 with TRBJ2-7; no definite D call. Looked up from germline, CDR1 is MNHEY and CDR2 is SMNVEV (reference sequence). V was clipped by 8 bases and J by 2 bases, with 22 bases between them. The CDR3 contains 16 residues. CDR3 sequence reads: CASGFPRLAGTYEQYF. The CDR3 nucleotides read TGTGCCAGCGGGTTCCCCCGGTTAGCCGGAACCTACGAGCAGTACTTC.

The V and J genes are TRBV14 and TRBJ2-1; the D gene is possibly TRBD1 (6 bases). CDR3 length: 13 residues. Trimming pared 7 bases from V and 10 bases from J, leaving 17 bases between. Germline V CDR1 and CDR2: SGHDN, FVKESK. CDR3 sequence (DNA): TGTGCCAGCACCCACCAGAGGGACACAGAGCAGTTCTTC. Its translation: CASTHQRDTEQFF.

This clone showed up just a few times. V gene TRBV5-4 combines with J gene TRBJ1-1; tentative D call: TRBD1 (6 bases). Between the trimmed V and J ends, which lost 3 bases and 3 bases, there was a span of 15 bases. Germline loops: CDR1 SGHNT, CDR2 YYREEE (reference sequence). The CDR3 extends over 15 amino acids. CDR3 DNA: TGTGCCAGCAGCTCCCCCCTCGGGGGGCACACTGAAGCTTTCTTT. It codes for CASSSPLGGHTEAFF.

The V call is TRBV12-5, the J call TRBJ2-7; 8 bases fit TRBD2. Germline values: CDR1 LGHNT, CDR2 FRNRAP. The CDR3 contains 16 residues. J gave up 3 bases and V 4 bases, and 11 bases lay outside the gene matches. In DNA form, the CDR3 reads TGTGCTAGTGGTTCCCCGCTTGCGGGAGGCATCTACGAGCAGTACTTC. This codes for CASGSPLAGGIYEQYF.

The V call is TRBV28, the J call TRBJ2-2; D uncertain. The CDR3 loop spans 16 amino acids. CDR1 is MDHEN, CDR2 SYDVKM, per germline. Trimming shortened V by 3 bases and J by 2 bases, and 13 bases separated the two germline ends. For the CDR3, the DNA is TGTGCCAGCAGTTTTAATTGGTTTTTAAACACCGGGGAGCTGTTTTTT. Its protein is CASSFNWFLNTGELFF.

The chain combines TRBV7-2 with TRBJ1-3; 9 nucleotides line up with TRBD1. Germline values: CDR1 SGHTA, CDR2 FQGNSA. The CDR3 loop spans 16 amino acids. V trimming: 2 bases; J trimming: 0 bases; junction bases outside the gene matches: 2. CDR3 protein: CASSLTGGFSGNTIYF. CDR3 nucleotides: TGTGCCAGCAGCTTAACAGGGGGCTTCTCTGGAAACACCATATATTTT.

The chain recombines TRBV11-3 with TRBJ2-7; tentative D call: TRBD1 (6 bases). In germline, CDR1 is SGHNT, CDR2 YENEEA. The CDR3 is made up of 14 amino acids. Trimming cost V 4 bases and J 3 bases, with 13 bases left between them. CDR3 sequence: CASSSDQGLYEQYF. DNA for the CDR3: TGTGCCAGCAGCTCGGACCAGGGGCTCTACGAGCAGTACTTC.

The CDR3 DNA sequence: TGTGCCTGGAGATATGATGTGAGCACAGATACGCAGTATTTT. It is translated as CAWRYDVSTDTQYF. The V and J genes are TRBV30 and TRBJ2-3; D remains ambiguous. This CDR3 has 14 residues. The ends were cut back, 3 bases at V and 0 bases at J, with 10 bases in the middle. Germline CDR1 GTSNPN, CDR2 SVGIG (reference sequence).